The 18 T cell receptor beta chains reported below all come from one sample, sequenced in a study of technical replicates of blood from several donors. Data came from immunoSEQ multiplex PCR; TCRdb stores just in-frame clones and leaves some out. Among approximately 66,000 clones listed, 85% to 90% were seen once. The sequenced sample consisted of PBMCs. These receptors were taken from a human donor in good health. Some clones in this sample may be carry-over from other donors' samples.

The chain joins TRBV30 to TRBJ1-4; a possible D gene is TRBD1 (6 bases). Trimming cost V 1 base and J 8 bases, with 11 bases left between them. Germline V gene lookup returns CDR1 GTSNPN and CDR2 SVGIG (reference sequence). The CDR3 loop spans 13 amino acids. The CDR3 region is CAWSDRQAEKLFF. CDR3 coding DNA: TGTGCCTGGAGTGATCGACAGGCCGAAAAACTGTTTTTT.

V usage is TRBV6-5 and J usage is TRBJ1-6; TRBD1 is a possible D gene (5 bases). Trimming cost V 11 bases and J 6 bases, with 14 bases left between them. The CDR3 consists of 13 residues. In germline, CDR1 is MNHEY, CDR2 SVGAGI. The DNA for the CDR3 is TGTGCCGCTGGGGGAGGCTCTAATTCACCCCTCCACTTT. Its protein product is CAAGGGSNSPLHF.

This chain uses TRBV5-1 with TRBJ2-1; 7 bases match TRBD1. Germline trimming cut 1 base from V and 2 bases from J; bases unmatched to any gene: 3. The V gene's germline CDR1 is SGHRS and CDR2 YFSETQ. The CDR3 totals 15 residues. The CDR3 is CASSLHTGAYNEQFF. In nucleotides, the CDR3 is TGCGCCAGCAGCTTGCATACAGGGGCCTACAATGAGCAGTTCTTC.

This chain connects TRBV7-8 to TRBJ1-5; D is possibly TRBD1 (5 bases). There are 15 residues in the CDR3. Germline CDR1 reads SGHVS; CDR2 reads FQNEAQ. V dropped 2 bases and J dropped 3 bases, with 11 bases sitting between them. CDR3 bases: TGTGCCAGCAGCTTAAGGTCAGGGATCAATCAGCCCCAGCATTTT. Translated, it gives CASSLRSGINQPQHF.

The V and J genes are TRBV7-9 and TRBJ1-2; 10 nucleotides align to TRBD1. The germline V gene encodes CDR1 SEHNR and CDR2 FQNEAQ (reference sequence). V lost 0 bases to trimming and J lost 4 bases; unmatched junction nucleotides: 2. The length of the CDR3 is 15 residues. Here the CDR3 DNA reads TGTGCCAGCAGCTTAGCCGGGACAGGGGTCTATGGCTACACCTTC. It encodes CASSLAGTGVYGYTF.

Only one count was recorded for this clone. The chain is built from TRBV27 and TRBJ2-2, with D unclear. The germline V gene has CDR1 MNHEY and CDR2 SMNVEV (reference sequence). Trimming shortened V by 3 bases and J by 5 bases, and 16 bases separated the two germline ends. The length of the CDR3 is 16 residues. CDR3 bases: TGTGCCAGCAGTTTCCCAACCTGGTACGGGACCGGGGAGCTGTTTTTT. Translated, it gives CASSFPTWYGTGELFF.

The chain carries TRBV5-1 and TRBJ1-2, with D unresolved. The CDR3 spans 13 residues. V was cut by 0 bases and J by 5 bases, with 8 bases left in between. Germline V gene data show CDR1 as SGHRS and CDR2 as YFSETQ. DNA of the CDR3: TGCGCCAGCAGCTTGGTTTCCGCGTATGGCTACACCTTC. It specifies CASSLVSAYGYTF.

The chain uses TRBV7-7 and TRBJ2-2; D possibly corresponds to TRBD2 (7 bases). Trimming left V 8 bases short and J 7 bases short, with 17 bases between. The CDR3 loop spans 14 amino acids. Germline CDR1 SSHAT, CDR2 FNYEAQ (reference sequence). This chain's CDR3 is CASGWGRESGELFF. The CDR3 DNA follows: TGTGCCAGCGGCTGGGGGCGGGAGAGCGGGGAGCTGTTTTTT.

The chain joins TRBV7-2 to TRBJ2-7; 9 nucleotides align to TRBD1. V lost 1 base and J lost 0; bases outside the gene matches: 7. CDR1 and CDR2 from the germline V gene are SGHTA and FQGNSA. The CDR3 loop spans 17 amino acids. The CDR3 spells CASSLGIGQGFSYEQYF. The CDR3 region has the DNA TGTGCCAGCAGCTTAGGGATCGGACAGGGGTTCTCCTACGAGCAGTACTTC.

The genes are TRBV29-1 and TRBJ2-1, with D hard to call. V lost 0 bases, J lost 7 bases, and 7 bases lay in between. Germline V gene lookup returns CDR1 SQVTM and CDR2 ANQGSEA. The CDR3 is 12 amino acids. CDR3: CSVEDKLNEQFF. In DNA form, the CDR3 reads TGCAGCGTTGAAGATAAGCTTAATGAGCAGTTCTTC.

The chain is built from TRBV9 and TRBJ2-1, with D perhaps matching TRBD2 (7 bases). V lost 0 bases to trimming and J lost 7 bases, with 14 bases between them. The CDR3 has 15 residues. Germline assignment: CDR1 SGDLS and CDR2 YYNGEE. The CDR3 here is CASSVAGGGGNEQFF. As DNA, the CDR3 is TGTGCCAGCAGCGTAGCGGGCGGGGGCGGGAATGAGCAGTTCTTC. Variable domain in full (rest from reference TRBV9 and TRBJ2-1): DSGVTQTPKHLITATGQRVTLRCSPRSGDLSVYWYQQSLDQGLQFLIQYYNGEERAKGNILERFSAQQFPDLHSELNLSSLELGDSALYFCASSVAGGGGNEQFFGPGTRLTVL.

The rearrangement joins TRBV4-3 to TRBJ2-1, with 10 bases identical to TRBD2. The CDR3 spans 15 residues. CDR1 and CDR2 from the germline V gene are LGHNA and YSLEER. With 5 bases clipped from V and 4 bases from J, the junction kept 5 bases outside the gene matches. DNA for the CDR3: TGCGCCAGCAGCTACCTAGCGGGGGTTTACAATGAGCAGTTCTTC. Its protein product is CASSYLAGVYNEQFF.

The chain recombines TRBV5-1 with TRBJ2-3; the D gene is possibly TRBD1 (6 bases). CDR3 size: 15 residues. V was cut by 5 bases and J by 2 bases, with 15 bases left in between. Looked up from germline, CDR1 is SGHRS and CDR2 is YFSETQ. The CDR3 here is CASSQQGGVTDTQYF. As DNA, the CDR3 is TGCGCCAGCAGTCAACAGGGCGGCGTCACAGATACGCAGTATTTT. Full variable domain (rest looked up from reference TRBV5-1 and TRBJ2-3): KAGVTQTPRYLIKTRGQQVTLSCSPISGHRSVSWYQQTPGQGLQFLFEYFSETQRNKGNFPGRFSGRQFSNSRSEMNVSTLELGDSALYLCASSQQGGVTDTQYFGPGTRLTVL.

The chain links TRBV7-3 to TRBJ2-7; D unclear. The CDR3 spans 13 residues. The germline V gene encodes CDR1 SGHTA and CDR2 FQGTGA. Trimming took off 0 bases at V and 6 bases at J, with 9 bases between the two ends. CDR3 DNA sequence: TGTGCCAGCAGCTTAACCCAGCCGGGCGAGCAGTACTTC. Its protein is CASSLTQPGEQYF.

V usage is TRBV19 and J usage is TRBJ2-3; D gene ambiguous. Per the germline V gene, CDR1 is LNHDA and CDR2 is SQIVND (reference sequence). The CDR3 has 16 residues. Trimming left V 1 base short and J 0 bases short, with 11 bases between. CDR3 residues: CASSIGQTKSTDTQYF. Here the CDR3 DNA reads TGTGCCAGTAGTATAGGGCAAACAAAGAGCACAGATACGCAGTATTTT.

The V gene is TRBV6-6, the J gene TRBJ1-1; TRBD1 is a possible D gene (6 bases). The CDR3 is 14 amino acids. Germline V gene lookup returns CDR1 MNHNY and CDR2 SVGAGI (reference sequence). The V gene lost 4 bases and the J gene lost 10 bases, with 19 bases spanning the gap. Written as DNA, the CDR3 is TGTGCCAGCAGTTCGCCGATAAAACAGGGTTCAGCTTTCTTT. Protein sequence: CASSSPIKQGSAFF.

J is TRBJ2-5 and V is TRBV12-5; 10 positions match TRBD2. V dropped 3 bases and J dropped 2; count of bases not matched to a gene: 3. The V gene's germline CDR1 is LGHNT and CDR2 FRNRAP. The CDR3 contains 15 residues. The CDR3 DNA is TGTGCTAGTGGTTTTCTAGCGGGGGTACAAGAGACCCAGTACTTC. Translated: CASGFLAGVQETQYF.

The CDR3 DNA reads as TGTGCCACCGAGAACACCGGGACAGTCAATCAGCCCCAGCATTTT. This gives the protein CATENTGTVNQPQHF. V gene TRBV6-4 combines with J gene TRBJ1-5; TRBD1 aligns across 7 bases. Germline CDR1 reads MRHNA; CDR2 reads SNTAGT. This CDR3 comprises 15 residues. Losses at the gene ends were 10 bases for V and 3 bases for J; bases not matched to a gene: 12.